This T cell receptor beta chain emerged from a study of cytomegalovirus exposure and HLA in healthy donors. Study-wide results and caveats: Common viral pathogens seemed, in a later analysis, to connect with several of the most significant clusters. Per a later analysis, 15,000 to 20,000 TCR beta sequences showed association with HLA alleles at 0.05 false discovery rate.

The CDR3 sequence is 15 residues long. The V gene's germline CDR1 is MNHNS and CDR2 SASEGT. The V end lost 6 bases, the J end lost 6 bases, and 17 bases lay between the germline ends. Participants comprised healthy donors of bone marrow. This PCR relied on a set of 60 Vbeta primers and 13 Jbeta primers. The repertoire was sequenced with immunoSEQ multiplex PCR; TCRdb's copy has only in-frame clones and lacks some. The sample holds over 100,000 clones, roughly 75% seen once. This clone was seen only a few times. What it binds is not known. The V call is TRBV6-1, the J call TRBJ1-4, with D perhaps matching TRBD1 (5 bases). The sample consisted of PBMCs. The TCR was taken from a man aged 25-45 years in good health and CMV-seronegative. Here the CDR3 DNA reads TGTGCCAGCAGACGAGTGCAGGGTTTTGATGAAAAACTGTTTTTT. Its protein product is CASRRVQGFDEKLFF.